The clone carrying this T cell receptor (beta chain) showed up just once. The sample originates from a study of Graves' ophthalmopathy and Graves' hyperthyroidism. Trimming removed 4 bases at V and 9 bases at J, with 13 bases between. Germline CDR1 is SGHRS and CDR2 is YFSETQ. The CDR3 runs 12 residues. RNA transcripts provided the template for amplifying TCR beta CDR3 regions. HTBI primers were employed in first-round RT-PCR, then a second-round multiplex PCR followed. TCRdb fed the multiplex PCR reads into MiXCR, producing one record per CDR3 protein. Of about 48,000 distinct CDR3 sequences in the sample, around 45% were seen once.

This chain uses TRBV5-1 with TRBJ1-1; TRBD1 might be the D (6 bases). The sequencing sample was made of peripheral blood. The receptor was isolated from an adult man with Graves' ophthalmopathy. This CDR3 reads CASSGGALQAFF. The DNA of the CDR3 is TGCGCCAGCAGCGGGGGGGCACTGCAAGCTTTCTTT.